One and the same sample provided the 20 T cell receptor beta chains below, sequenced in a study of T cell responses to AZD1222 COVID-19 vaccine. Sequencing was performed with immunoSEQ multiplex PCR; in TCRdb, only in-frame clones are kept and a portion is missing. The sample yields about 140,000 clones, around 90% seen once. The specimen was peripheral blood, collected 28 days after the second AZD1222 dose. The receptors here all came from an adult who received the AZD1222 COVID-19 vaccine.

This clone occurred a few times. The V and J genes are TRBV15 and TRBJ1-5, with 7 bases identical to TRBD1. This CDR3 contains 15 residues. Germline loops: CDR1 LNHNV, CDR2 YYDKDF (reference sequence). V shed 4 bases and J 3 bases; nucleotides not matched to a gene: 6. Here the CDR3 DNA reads TGTGCCACCAGCATGGGACAGACCTTCAATCAGCCCCAGCATTTT. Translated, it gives CATSMGQTFNQPQHF. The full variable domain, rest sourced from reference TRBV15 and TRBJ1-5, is DAMVIQNPRYQVTQFGKPVTLSCSQTLNHNVMYWYQQKSSQAPKLLFHYYDKDFNNEADTPDNFQSRRPNTSFCFLDIRSPGLGDTAMYLCATSMGQTFNQPQHFGDGTRLSIL.

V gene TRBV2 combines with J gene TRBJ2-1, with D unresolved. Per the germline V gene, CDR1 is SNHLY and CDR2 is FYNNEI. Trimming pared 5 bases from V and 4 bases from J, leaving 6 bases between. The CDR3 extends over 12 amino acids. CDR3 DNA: TGTGCCAGCAGTCCGACATACAATGAGCAGTTCTTC. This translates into CASSPTYNEQFF.

As DNA, the CDR3 is TGTGCCAGCAGCTATGGTGATACGCAGTATTTT. Its protein product is CASSYGDTQYF. The gene calls are TRBV7-9 and TRBJ2-3; no clear D gene. Germline-derived CDR1 and CDR2 are SEHNR and FQNEAQ (reference sequence). V lost 4 bases and J lost 6, with 5 bases in between. There are 11 residues in the CDR3.

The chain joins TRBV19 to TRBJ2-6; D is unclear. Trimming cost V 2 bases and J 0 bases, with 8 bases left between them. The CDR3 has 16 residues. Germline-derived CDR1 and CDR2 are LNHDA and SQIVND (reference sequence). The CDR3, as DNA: TGTGCCAGTAGTATAAAGTACTCCTCTGGGGCCAACGTCCTGACTTTC. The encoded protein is CASSIKYSSGANVLTF.

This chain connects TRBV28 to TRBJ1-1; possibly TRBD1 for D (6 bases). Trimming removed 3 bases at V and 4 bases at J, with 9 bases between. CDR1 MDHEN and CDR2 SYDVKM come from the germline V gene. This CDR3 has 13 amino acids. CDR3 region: CASSFRGATEAFF. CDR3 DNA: TGTGCCAGCAGTTTTCGGGGGGCCACTGAAGCTTTCTTT. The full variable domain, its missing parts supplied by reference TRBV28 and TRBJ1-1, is DVKVTQSSRYLVKRTGEKVFLECVQDMDHENMFWYRQDPGLGLRLIYFSYDVKMKEKGDIPEGYSVSREKKERFSLILESASTNQTSMYLCASSFRGATEAFFGQGTRLTVV.

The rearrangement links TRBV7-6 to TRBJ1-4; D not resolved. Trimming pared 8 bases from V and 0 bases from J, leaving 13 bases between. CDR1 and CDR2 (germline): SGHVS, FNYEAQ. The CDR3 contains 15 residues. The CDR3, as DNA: TGTGCCAGCGGAAGCTTACCGGCAACTAATGAAAAACTGTTTTTT. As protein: CASGSLPATNEKLFF.

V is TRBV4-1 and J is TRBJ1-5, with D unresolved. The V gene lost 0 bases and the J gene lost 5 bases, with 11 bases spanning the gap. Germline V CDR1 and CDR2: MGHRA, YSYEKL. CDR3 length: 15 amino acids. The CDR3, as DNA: TGCGCCAGCAGCCAAGACAGAGATTCCTATCAGCCCCAGCATTTT. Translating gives CASSQDRDSYQPQHF.

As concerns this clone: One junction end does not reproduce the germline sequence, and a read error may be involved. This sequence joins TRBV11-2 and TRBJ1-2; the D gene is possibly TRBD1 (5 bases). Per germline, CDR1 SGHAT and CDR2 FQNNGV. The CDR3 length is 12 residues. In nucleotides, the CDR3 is TGTGCCAGCAGCTTCGGGGCCAGCCCACAATCCTTC. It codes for CASSFGASPQSF.

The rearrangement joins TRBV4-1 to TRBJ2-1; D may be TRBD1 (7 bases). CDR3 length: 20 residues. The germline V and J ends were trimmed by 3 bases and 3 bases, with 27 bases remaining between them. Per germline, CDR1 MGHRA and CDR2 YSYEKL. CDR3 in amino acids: CASSHAGTVGGGGNYNEQFF. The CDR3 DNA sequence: TGCGCCAGCAGCCACGCCGGGACAGTTGGTGGTGGGGGGAACTACAATGAGCAGTTCTTC.

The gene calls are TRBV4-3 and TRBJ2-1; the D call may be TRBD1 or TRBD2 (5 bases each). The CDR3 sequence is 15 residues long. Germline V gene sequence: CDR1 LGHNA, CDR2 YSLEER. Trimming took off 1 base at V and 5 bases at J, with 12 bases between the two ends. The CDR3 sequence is CASSQGSGTHNEQFF. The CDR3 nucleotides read TGCGCCAGCAGCCAAGGGTCGGGGACCCACAATGAGCAGTTCTTC.

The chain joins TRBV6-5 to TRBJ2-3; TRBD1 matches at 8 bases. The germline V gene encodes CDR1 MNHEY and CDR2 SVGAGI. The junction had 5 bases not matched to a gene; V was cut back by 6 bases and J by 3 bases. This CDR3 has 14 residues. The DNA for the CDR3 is TGTGCCAGCAGCAGGACAGGGCTAACAGATACGCAGTATTTT. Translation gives CASSRTGLTDTQYF.

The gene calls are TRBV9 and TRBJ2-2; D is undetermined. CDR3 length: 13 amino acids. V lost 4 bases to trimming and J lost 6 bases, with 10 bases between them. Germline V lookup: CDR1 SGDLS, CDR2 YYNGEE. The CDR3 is CASSPPRSGELFF. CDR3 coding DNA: TGTGCCAGCAGCCCCCCGCGCTCCGGGGAGCTGTTTTTT.

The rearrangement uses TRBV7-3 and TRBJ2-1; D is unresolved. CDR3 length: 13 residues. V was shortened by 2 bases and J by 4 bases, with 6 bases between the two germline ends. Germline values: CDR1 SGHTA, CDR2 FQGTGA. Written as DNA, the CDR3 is TGTGCCAGCAGCTTACAGGCTTACAATGAGCAGTTCTTC. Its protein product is CASSLQAYNEQFF.

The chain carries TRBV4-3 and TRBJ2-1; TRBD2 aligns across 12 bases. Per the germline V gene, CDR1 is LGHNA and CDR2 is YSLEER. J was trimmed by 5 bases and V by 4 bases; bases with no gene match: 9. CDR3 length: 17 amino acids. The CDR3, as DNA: TGCGCCAGCAGCCCGCGCCCGACTAGCGGGGGAGACAATGAGCAGTTCTTC. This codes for CASSPRPTSGGDNEQFF.

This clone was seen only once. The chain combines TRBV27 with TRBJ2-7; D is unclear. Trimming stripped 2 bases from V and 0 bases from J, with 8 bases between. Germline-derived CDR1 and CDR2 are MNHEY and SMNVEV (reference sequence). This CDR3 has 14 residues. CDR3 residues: CASSLDIHSYEQYF. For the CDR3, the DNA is TGTGCCAGCAGTTTAGATATTCACTCCTACGAGCAGTACTTC.

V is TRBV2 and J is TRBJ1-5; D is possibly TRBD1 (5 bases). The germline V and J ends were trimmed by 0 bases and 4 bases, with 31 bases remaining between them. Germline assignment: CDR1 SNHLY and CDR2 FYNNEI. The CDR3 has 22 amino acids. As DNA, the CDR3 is TGTGCCAGCAGTGAAGCGCTTTACGGGGCGCTTGGCGGGCTAACAATAAATCAGCCCCAGCATTTT. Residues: CASSEALYGALGGLTINQPQHF. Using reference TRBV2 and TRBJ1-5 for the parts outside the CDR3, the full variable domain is EPEVTQTPSHQVTQMGQEVILRCVPISNHLYFYWYRQILGQKVEFLVSFYNNEISEKSEIFDDQFSVERPDGSNFTLKIRSTKLEDSAMYFCASSEALYGALGGLTINQPQHFGDGTRLSIL.

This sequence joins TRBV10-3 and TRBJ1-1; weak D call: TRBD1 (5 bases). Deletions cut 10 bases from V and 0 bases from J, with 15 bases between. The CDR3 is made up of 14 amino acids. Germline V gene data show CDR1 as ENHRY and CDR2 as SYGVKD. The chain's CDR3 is CATTVPGMNTEAFF. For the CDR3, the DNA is TGTGCCACGACAGTTCCCGGGATGAACACTGAAGCTTTCTTT.

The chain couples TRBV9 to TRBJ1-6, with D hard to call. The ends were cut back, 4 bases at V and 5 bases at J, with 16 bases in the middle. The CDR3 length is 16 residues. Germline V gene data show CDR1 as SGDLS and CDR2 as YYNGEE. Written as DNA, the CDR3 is TGTGCCAGCAGCACCCGGACGGGGAAAAATAATTCACCCCTCCACTTT. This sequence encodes CASSTRTGKNNSPLHF.

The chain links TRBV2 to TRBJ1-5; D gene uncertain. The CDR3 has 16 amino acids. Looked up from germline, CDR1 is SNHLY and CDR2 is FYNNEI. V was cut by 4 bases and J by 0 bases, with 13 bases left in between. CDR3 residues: CASSGIVVYSNQPQHF. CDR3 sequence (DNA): TGTGCCAGCAGTGGAATCGTGGTGTATAGCAATCAGCCCCAGCATTTT.

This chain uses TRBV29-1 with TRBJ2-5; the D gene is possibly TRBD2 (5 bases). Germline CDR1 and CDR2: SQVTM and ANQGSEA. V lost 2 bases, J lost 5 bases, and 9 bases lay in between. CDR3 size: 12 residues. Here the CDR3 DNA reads TGCAGCGTTGAAAGAGGGCAGGAGACCCAGTACTTC. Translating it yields CSVERGQETQYF. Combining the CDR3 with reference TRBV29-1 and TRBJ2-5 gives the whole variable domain SAVISQKPSRDICQRGTSLTIQCQVDSQVTMMFWYRQQPGQSLTLIATANQGSEATYESGFVIDKFPISRPNLTFSTLTVSNMSPEDSSIYLCSVERGQETQYFGPGTRLLVL.